This T cell receptor beta chain is from a study of radiotherapy plus CTLA-4 blockade in lung cancer (dated 2018 in TCRdb). Context from the whole study: Objective responses occurred in roughly a sixth of enrolled patients, and around 30% achieved disease control. What the work shows at the level of the full study, not this receptor alone: After treatment with radiotherapy and ipilimumab, TCR clones that came from tumors expanded in the peripheral blood. The strongest predictors of response were reported to be early dynamic shifts in blood T cell clones along with a rise in serum interferon-beta following radiation.

The method behind the library was the immunoSEQ multiplex PCR assay. TCRdb took over this immuneACCESS table, retaining in-frame rearrangements with V and J assigned. Such tables are incomplete; in checked studies, under half of the missing clones stem from an unresolved V gene, and the remainder is unexplained. The sample table lists over 85,000 clones, roughly 80% of them with a count of one. Roughly 25% of the sample is held by the ten biggest clonotypes. Focal radiation therapy combined with CTLA-4 blockade (ipilimumab) was tested in patients with chemo-refractory metastatic non-small-cell lung cancer. Concerning this clone: The antigen this receptor binds is unknown. Base qualities are not recorded, but no much larger clone differs from it by a single base.

The CDR3 holds 15 amino acids from the cysteine to the phenylalanine. Solely the CDR3 DNA is kept, with 45 bases framed from the first base. At the junction V is shortened by 4 bases and J by 3 bases, with 16 bases in between. As encoded in the germline V gene, CDR1 is LGHNT while CDR2 is FRNRAP. The chain is encoded by TRBV12-5 joined to TRBJ2-7; the D gene is possibly TRBD1, with 6 bases matching. This clonotype was obtained from a human donor with non-small cell lung cancer that progressed on radiotherapy plus ipilimumab. The sequenced sample was peripheral blood, obtained from a patient treated with radiotherapy plus ipilimumab. For the CDR3, the sequence is CASGWGHSGLYEQYF. The DNA reads TGTGCTAGTGGTTGGGGACATTCTGGGCTCTACGAGCAGTACTTC.